The T cell receptor (beta chain) described here comes from a study of T cells expressing NK-cell markers. Looking at the study overall: Obtained from sorted CD3+CD56+NKG2C+, CD3+CD56+NKG2C- and CD3+CD56-NKG2C+ T cells were the TCR beta repertoires. With respect to HCMV, most of the eight sequenced donors were seropositive, and one was seronegative. Overall study findings and caveats: Leadership of the CD3+CD56-NKG2C+ fraction also belonged to these clonotypes in a handful of donors.

What made the TCR beta cDNA was 5'RACE template switching with UMIs. TCRdb re-called the 5' RACE reads and gives one entry per CDR3 protein, without DNA. The sample's table shows roughly 300,000 distinct CDR3 sequences. In the case of this clonotype: Antigen: not known.

CDR3 length: 14 amino acids. The chain is built from TRBV12-3 or TRBV12-4 and TRBJ1-2; TCRdb designates TRBD1, a call that cannot be tested without DNA. This clonotype originated in a woman aged 18-69 years in good health. The sample taken for sequencing was blood T cells: a sorted CD56 or NKG2C T cell subset, CD4+ or CD8+ T cells, or bulk PBMC T cells (not recorded which). CDR3 amino acids: CASSSLTGGRGYTF.